These 21 T cell receptor beta chains came from one sample sequenced in a study of blood T cell repertoires in COVID-19. Clones were sequenced by immunoSEQ multiplex PCR, and TCRdb holds only the in-frame ones, with some missing. The repertoire consists of tens of thousands of clones, with around nine tenths occurring once and the leading ten covering roughly 5%. The sample comprised peripheral blood. The receptors originated from a woman older than 75 with active COVID-19.

The chain joins TRBV5-6 to TRBJ2-3; TRBD2 might be the D (6 bases). CDR1 and CDR2 (germline): SGHDT, YYEEEE. This CDR3 region has 13 residues. Trimming left V 4 bases short and J 12 bases short, with 18 bases between. CDR3 in DNA: TGTGCCAGCAGCCCTGACAGCGGGTTCCATCAGTATTTT. Its translation is CASSPDSGFHQYF.

This clone was detected once. V is TRBV29-1 and J is TRBJ1-1, with D perhaps matching TRBD1 (5 bases). CDR1 is SQVTM, CDR2 ANQGSEA, per germline. Trimming left V 5 bases short and J 10 bases short, with 17 bases between. The CDR3 length is 12 residues. CDR3 coding DNA: TGCAGCGTTTCCGCTCGGACATACGGAGCTTTCTTT. Translation: CSVSARTYGAFF.

The chain links TRBV7-9 to TRBJ2-7; 11 bases are a match to TRBD2. V shed 5 bases and J 0 bases; nucleotides not matched to a gene: 6. Germline V gene sequence: CDR1 SEHNR, CDR2 FQNEAQ (reference sequence). This CDR3 is 16 amino acids long. CDR3 DNA: TGTGCCAGCAGCCCACTAGCGGGAGTAAGCTCCTACGAGCAGTACTTC. Translating gives CASSPLAGVSSYEQYF. Full variable domain (outside the CDR3, taken from reference TRBV7-9 and TRBJ2-7): DTGVSQNPRHKITKRGQNVTFRCDPISEHNRLYWYRQTLGQGPEFLTYFQNEAQLEKSRLLSDRFSAERPKGSFSTLEIQRTEQGDSAMYLCASSPLAGVSSYEQYFGPGTRLTVT.

V gene TRBV3-1 (or the pseudogene TRBV3-2) combines with J gene TRBJ2-2; 12 nucleotides line up with TRBD2. The CDR3 extends over 23 amino acids. V was pared by 0 bases and J by 0 bases, with 17 bases of the junction left unmatched. Germline CDR1 reads LGHDT; CDR2 reads YNNKEL (reference sequence). CDR3 nucleotides: TGTGCCAGCAGCCAAGACCTTTTTTTGCGTGGGGCTAGCGGGAGGGCGAACACCGGGGAGCTGTTTTTT. Its translation: CASSQDLFLRGASGRANTGELFF.

The genes are TRBV6-6 and TRBJ2-1; possible D gene TRBD1, 8 bases. In germline, CDR1 is MNHNY, CDR2 SVGAGI (reference sequence). V dropped 5 bases and J dropped 5 bases, with 22 bases sitting between them. The CDR3 length is 17 residues. CDR3 amino acids: CASSLLGTGGGHNEQFF. CDR3 DNA: TGTGCCAGCAGTCTACTGGGAACAGGGGGAGGGCACAATGAGCAGTTCTTC.

This chain uses TRBV18 with TRBJ1-2; 9 bases line up with TRBD1. The CDR3 is made up of 14 amino acids. V dropped 6 bases and J dropped 4; count of bases not matched to a gene: 6. The V gene's germline CDR1 is KGHSH and CDR2 LQKENI. CDR3 residues: CASSWDRASYGYTF. The CDR3 bases are TGTGCCAGCTCTTGGGACAGGGCAAGCTATGGCTACACCTTC.

V is TRBV27 and J is TRBJ2-6, with D perhaps TRBD1 (6 bases). The CDR3 loop spans 18 amino acids. In germline, CDR1 is MNHEY, CDR2 SMNVEV (reference sequence). V was shortened by 4 bases and J by 0 bases, with 16 bases between the two germline ends. The CDR3 sequence: CASSSVSGGRSGANVLTF. Here the CDR3 DNA reads TGTGCCAGCAGTTCCGTTTCTGGGGGCCGCTCTGGGGCCAACGTCCTGACTTTC. Using reference TRBV27 and TRBJ2-6 for the parts outside the CDR3, the full variable domain is EAQVTQNPRYLITVTGKKLTVTCSQNMNHEYMSWYRQDPGLGLRQIYYSMNVEVTDKGDVPEGYKVSRKEKRNFPLILESPSPNQTSLYFCASSSVSGGRSGANVLTFGAGSRLTVL.

This chain links TRBV19 with TRBJ1-1; no firm D call. V lost 1 base to trimming and J lost 1 base, with 10 bases between them. CDR3 length: 15 amino acids. Germline V gives CDR1 LNHDA, CDR2 SQIVND (reference sequence). The CDR3 is CASSIAVTGNTEAFF. The CDR3 DNA follows: TGTGCCAGTAGTATAGCAGTAACGGGGAACACTGAAGCTTTCTTT.

This clone was observed a few times. The rearrangement joins TRBV5-1 to TRBJ1-5; TRBD1 might be the D (6 bases). CDR3 length equals 14 residues. Trimming took 2 bases from V and 2 from J, leaving 8 bases between them. CDR1 SGHRS and CDR2 YFSETQ come from the germline V gene. The CDR3, as DNA: TGCGCCAGCAGCTTCGCAGGGGGCAATCAGCCCCAGCATTTT. Protein product: CASSFAGGNQPQHF.

This chain joins TRBV28 and TRBJ1-2, with D maybe TRBD1 (5 bases). The CDR3 length is 14 residues. Germline V gene lookup returns CDR1 MDHEN and CDR2 SYDVKM. Trimming left V 5 bases short and J 7 bases short, with 17 bases between. The CDR3 nucleotides read TGTGCCAGCAGTCCCGGGCAGGGTACAGGTGGCTACACCTTC. Translated, it gives CASSPGQGTGGYTF.

The chain joins TRBV4-3 to TRBJ2-3; TRBD2 agrees at 9 bases. From germline, CDR1 is LGHNA and CDR2 YSLEER. The CDR3 is 15 residues long. V gave up 3 bases and J gave up 6 bases; unmatched junction bases: 7. The CDR3: CASSHGGRARDTQYF. The CDR3 nucleotides read TGCGCCAGCAGCCACGGCGGGAGGGCCAGGGATACGCAGTATTTT.

The rearrangement links TRBV7-3 to TRBJ2-3; 7 bases fit TRBD1. Germline-derived CDR1 and CDR2 are SGHTA and FQGTGA. Trimming removed 5 bases from V and 8 bases from J; junction bases left unmatched: 16. The CDR3 totals 16 residues. The CDR3 is CASSRGGAELRRTQYF. As DNA, the CDR3 is TGTGCCAGCAGCCGAGGGGGCGCCGAACTCCGACGTACGCAGTATTTT. The full variable domain, completed using reference TRBV7-3 and TRBJ2-3, is GAGVSQTPSNKVTEKGKYVELRCDPISGHTALYWYRQSLGQGPEFLIYFQGTGAADDSGLPNDRFFAVRPEGSVSTLKIQRTERGDSAVYLCASSRGGAELRRTQYFGPGTRLTVL.

This clone was recorded a few times. V is TRBV6-5 and J is TRBJ2-7, with D maybe TRBD1 (5 bases). V was pared by 10 bases and J by 1 base, with 14 bases between. In germline, CDR1 is MNHEY, CDR2 SVGAGI. The CDR3 is 13 amino acids. For the CDR3, the DNA is TGTGCCACCCTAAAGACAGAGTCCTACGAGCAGTACTTC. Its protein product is CATLKTESYEQYF.

V gene TRBV28 combines with J gene TRBJ2-7; 8 bases agree with TRBD2. Germline CDR1 and CDR2: MDHEN and SYDVKM. Trimming cost V 5 bases and J 2 bases; bases outside gene matches: 8. The CDR3 is 15 amino acids. The CDR3 DNA sequence: TGTGCCAGCAGTCCGGGGGGGGATTTCCCCTACGAGCAGTACTTC. It encodes CASSPGGDFPYEQYF.

This clone has just a few counts. The rearrangement links TRBV15 to TRBJ2-6; possible D gene TRBD1, 5 bases. V was shortened by 0 bases and J by 3 bases, with 6 bases between the two germline ends. CDR3 length: 15 amino acids. In germline, CDR1 is LNHNV, CDR2 YYDKDF (reference sequence). In DNA form, the CDR3 reads TGTGCCACCAGCAGAGAAAGGGGTGGGGCCAACGTCCTGACTTTC. Protein product: CATSRERGGANVLTF.

This rearrangement joins TRBV12-3 or TRBV12-4 to TRBJ1-5; D unclear. This CDR3 region has 13 residues. V was pared by 3 bases and J by 7 bases, with 10 bases between. In nucleotides, the CDR3 is TGTGCCAGCAGTTTGATGTTCCGGCAGCCCCAGCATTTT. Its translation: CASSLMFRQPQHF.

V and J are TRBV28 and TRBJ2-7; maybe TRBD1 (5 bases). Trimming shortened V by 4 bases and J by 5 bases, and 15 bases separated the two germline ends. The germline V gene encodes CDR1 MDHEN and CDR2 SYDVKM. This CDR3 region has 14 residues. CDR3 in DNA: TGTGCCAGCAGTTCAACCCTTCAAGGGGACGAGCAGTACTTC. Translating gives CASSSTLQGDEQYF.

J is TRBJ2-6 and V is TRBV19; 9 bases map to TRBD2. Germline CDR1 LNHDA, CDR2 SQIVND (reference sequence). V lost 5 bases and J lost 4; bases outside the gene matches: 18. The CDR3 spans 20 residues. The CDR3 coding sequence is TGTGCCAGTAGTCAGTATAAAGGCGGGAGGGGTAGTACAGGGGCCAACGTCCTGACTTTC. Its translation: CASSQYKGGRGSTGANVLTF.

V gene TRBV19 combines with J gene TRBJ2-7; 7 bases match TRBD1. The CDR3 loop spans 14 amino acids. Germline loops: CDR1 LNHDA, CDR2 SQIVND (reference sequence). The ends lost 4 bases at V and 3 bases at J; junction bases unmatched: 6. This CDR3 reads CASSTTGQSYEQYF. The CDR3 DNA follows: TGTGCCAGTAGTACTACGGGACAGAGCTACGAGCAGTACTTC.

J is TRBJ2-7 and V is TRBV27; 9 bases match TRBD2. Germline V CDR1 and CDR2: MNHEY, SMNVEV (reference sequence). V lost 8 bases to trimming and J lost 7 bases; unmatched junction nucleotides: 21. This CDR3 contains 17 residues. The CDR3 loop reads CASSLGAGGPSSGEQYF. The DNA of the CDR3 is TGTGCCAGCTCCCTTGGGGCGGGAGGGCCCTCTTCGGGGGAGCAGTACTTC.

V and J are TRBV15 and TRBJ2-3; 10 bases fit TRBD2. CDR3 size: 17 residues. J lost 6 bases, V lost 1 base, and 10 bases had no gene match. CDR1 and CDR2 (germline): LNHNV, YYDKDF (reference sequence). DNA for the CDR3: TGTGCCACCAGCAGAGGTCCAGCGGGGGGGTTGTGGGATACGCAGTATTTT. Its translation is CATSRGPAGGLWDTQYF.